Reported below is one TCR beta chain. This sample is part of a study of T cells after posttransplantation cyclophosphamide. Treatment was busulfan-fludarabine conditioning, a marrow graft, and cyclophosphamide on days +3 and +4. TCRdb's copy holds only in-frame clones and misses some; the assay was immunoSEQ multiplex PCR. The sample lists roughly 3,200 clones, about 85% seen once, with 6% to 7.5% in the top ten. This clonotype originated in a female patient aged 50-59 years who received an allogeneic stem cell transplant from an unrelated donor, was CMV-positive, and had acute and chronic GVHD. The T cells may partly be graft donor cells. The material sequenced was PBMCs, taken after allogeneic stem cell transplant with posttransplant cyclophosphamide.

The CDR3 coding sequence is TGTGCCAGCAGCGTAGCACCCCAGGGCGCCTCTGGGGCCAACGTCCTGACTTTC. It yields the protein CASSVAPQGASGANVLTF. The chain joins TRBV9 to TRBJ2-6; D may be TRBD1 (5 bases). Germline CDR1 SGDLS, CDR2 YYNGEE. V lost 0 bases and J 0 bases, leaving 13 bases between the germline ends. The CDR3 consists of 18 residues.